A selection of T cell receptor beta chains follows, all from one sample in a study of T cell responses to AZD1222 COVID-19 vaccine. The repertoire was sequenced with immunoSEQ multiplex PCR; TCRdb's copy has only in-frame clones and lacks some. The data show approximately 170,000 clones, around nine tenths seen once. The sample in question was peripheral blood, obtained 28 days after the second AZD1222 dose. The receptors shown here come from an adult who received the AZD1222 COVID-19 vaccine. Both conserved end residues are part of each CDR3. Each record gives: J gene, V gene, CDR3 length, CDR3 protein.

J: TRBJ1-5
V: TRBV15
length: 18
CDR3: CATSRGQGGLGKGQPQHF

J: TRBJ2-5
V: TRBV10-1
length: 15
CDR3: CASSAIGGSQETQYF

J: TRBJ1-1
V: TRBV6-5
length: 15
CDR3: CASSFSGTANTEAFF

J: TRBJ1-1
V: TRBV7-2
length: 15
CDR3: CASSHRKTGWTEAFF

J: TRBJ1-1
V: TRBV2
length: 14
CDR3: CASTQGQLNTEAFF

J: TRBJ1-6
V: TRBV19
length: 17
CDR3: CASRPTLRDRGRRHLHF

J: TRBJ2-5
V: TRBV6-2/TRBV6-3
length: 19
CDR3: CASSVLPGLVSPWGSTQYF

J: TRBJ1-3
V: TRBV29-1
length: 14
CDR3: CSAQRGGSGNTIYF

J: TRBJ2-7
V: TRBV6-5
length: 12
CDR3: CASSYSGGEQYF

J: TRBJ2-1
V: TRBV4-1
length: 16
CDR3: CASSQGGRGLGNEQFF